The 25 T cell receptor beta chains presented below share a single source sample, sequenced in a study of shared clonotypes between healthy human individuals. Data came from immunoSEQ multiplex PCR; TCRdb stores just in-frame clones and leaves some out. The sample contains under 600,000 clones, around 78% of which appear only once. Sequencing was carried out using PBMCs. All receptors come from a woman in her 40s in good health. Some clones in this sample may be carry-over from other donors' samples.

This chain connects TRBV6-6 to TRBJ1-1; D is uncertain. V dropped 0 bases and J dropped 3 bases, with 11 bases sitting between them. CDR1 MNHNY and CDR2 SVGAGI come from the germline V gene (reference sequence). The CDR3 spans 15 residues. Written as DNA, the CDR3 is TGTGCCAGCAGTTACTCAGGGTCGGGAGACACTGAAGCTTTCTTT. As protein: CASSYSGSGDTEAFF.

This clone was seen once. The rearrangement uses TRBV11-2 and TRBJ2-5; no reliable D call. The end of the DNA aligns better with TRBJ2-7, so the J call may be wrong. Germline V gene sequence: CDR1 SGHAT, CDR2 FQNNGV. The CDR3 is 12 residues long. CDR3 nucleotide sequence: TGTGCCAGCAGCTTATACCAATACGAGCAGTACTTC. This encodes CASSLYQYEQYF.

V and J are TRBV28 and TRBJ2-7; TRBD1 matches 9 bases. Germline V lookup: CDR1 MDHEN, CDR2 SYDVKM. J gave up 3 bases and V 5 bases, and 5 bases lay outside the gene matches. This CDR3 has 14 amino acids. The chain's CDR3 is CASSRTGDYYEQYF. CDR3 sequence (DNA): TGTGCCAGCAGTCGGACAGGGGACTACTACGAGCAGTACTTC. Combining the CDR3 with reference TRBV28 and TRBJ2-7 gives the whole variable domain DVKVTQSSRYLVKRTGEKVFLECVQDMDHENMFWYRQDPGLGLRLIYFSYDVKMKEKGDIPEGYSVSREKKERFSLILESASTNQTSMYLCASSRTGDYYEQYFGPGTRLTVT.

V gene TRBV28 combines with J gene TRBJ1-1, with 9 nucleotides matching TRBD1. V lost 6 bases and J lost 4; bases outside the gene matches: 6. This CDR3 comprises 14 residues. Germline V CDR1 and CDR2: MDHEN, SYDVKM. The CDR3 sequence is CASSPTGGVTEAFF. The CDR3 DNA reads as TGTGCCAGCAGCCCCACAGGGGGCGTCACTGAAGCTTTCTTT.

The chain is built from TRBV5-1 and TRBJ1-3; possible D gene TRBD1, 6 bases. The CDR3 consists of 15 residues. The V and J ends lost 4 bases and 0 bases respectively, with 11 bases between them. CDR1 and CDR2 from the germline V gene are SGHRS and YFSETQ. The CDR3 DNA sequence: TGCGCCAGCAGCACAGGACAGTTCTCTGGAAACACCATATATTTT. It encodes CASSTGQFSGNTIYF. Together with reference TRBV5-1 and TRBJ1-3, the CDR3 gives the full variable domain: KAGVTQTPRYLIKTRGQQVTLSCSPISGHRSVSWYQQTPGQGLQFLFEYFSETQRNKGNFPGRFSGRQFSNSRSEMNVSTLELGDSALYLCASSTGQFSGNTIYFGEGSWLTVV.

The V gene is TRBV10-1, the J gene TRBJ2-1; no clear D. Germline CDR1 WNHNN, CDR2 SYGVQD (reference sequence). The CDR3 has 14 amino acids. The germline V and J ends were trimmed by 4 bases and 5 bases, with 12 bases remaining between them. The CDR3 spells CASSASPGDNEQFF. In DNA, the CDR3 is TGCGCCAGCAGTGCATCCCCTGGGGACAATGAGCAGTTCTTC.

The rearrangement joins TRBV9 to TRBJ1-1; 7 positions match TRBD1. Losses at the gene ends were 3 bases for V and 5 bases for J; bases not matched to a gene: 7. This CDR3 has 14 residues. Germline assignment: CDR1 SGDLS and CDR2 YYNGEE. CDR3 sequence: CASSEAPGGTEAFF. CDR3 DNA: TGTGCCAGCAGCGAGGCCCCAGGGGGGACTGAAGCTTTCTTT.

The genes are TRBV5-4 and TRBJ2-3; the D gene is possibly TRBD1 (5 bases). V gave up 3 bases and J gave up 1 base, with 12 bases separating them. Germline lookup yields CDR1 SGHNT and CDR2 YYREEE (reference sequence). The CDR3 consists of 15 residues. The DNA for the CDR3 is TGTGCCAGCAGCTCCAAGGACACCGGCACAGATACGCAGTATTTT. Its protein product is CASSSKDTGTDTQYF. Based on the CDR3 plus reference TRBV5-4 and TRBJ2-3, the full variable domain is ETGVTQSPTHLIKTRGQQVTLRCSSQSGHNTVSWYQQALGQGPQFIFQYYREEENGRGNFPPRFSGLQFPNYSSELNVNALELDDSALYLCASSSKDTGTDTQYFGPGTRLTVL.

CDR3 DNA sequence: TGCGCCAGCAGAGCTAGCGACACTTGGACCGGGGAGCTGTTTTTT. Its protein product is CASRASDTWTGELFF. This chain uses TRBV10-2 with TRBJ2-2; TRBD2 is a possible D gene (6 bases). Germline loops: CDR1 WSHSY, CDR2 SAAADI. The V and J ends lost 6 bases and 5 bases respectively, with 16 bases between them. The CDR3 runs 15 residues.

The chain recombines TRBV28 with TRBJ2-7; no reliable D call. The CDR3 consists of 12 residues. Germline CDR1 MDHEN, CDR2 SYDVKM. V shed 7 bases and J shed 7 bases, with 14 bases lying between them. The CDR3 nucleotides are TGTGCCAGCACCACATCAAATAGGGAGCAGTACTTC. Its protein is CASTTSNREQYF.

The V call is TRBV7-2, the J call TRBJ2-3; 7 positions match TRBD2. Germline V gene data show CDR1 as SGHTA and CDR2 as FQGNSA. V lost 5 bases, J lost 3 bases, and 11 bases stayed unmatched. The CDR3 has 16 amino acids. CDR3 region: CASSPMTSTGTDTQYF. The DNA of the CDR3 is TGTGCCAGCAGCCCCATGACTAGCACCGGTACAGATACGCAGTATTTT.

With respect to this clone: The junction departs from the called germline gene at one end, perhaps through a read error. The chain joins TRBV19 to TRBJ2-2; D is perhaps TRBD2 (5 bases). From germline, CDR1 is LNHDA and CDR2 SQIVND (reference sequence). The CDR3 consists of 14 residues. CDR3 sequence (DNA): TGTGCCAGTAGTATAAACCCGAGAACCGGGGAGCTGTTCTTT. Translation gives CASSINPRTGELFF.

The rearrangement joins TRBV7-2 to TRBJ2-7, with 12 bases aligning to TRBD2. From germline, CDR1 is SGHTA and CDR2 FQGNSA. Trimming cost V 6 bases and J 4 bases; bases outside gene matches: 7. This CDR3 region has 15 residues. The CDR3 spells CASRVTSGGDYEQYF. CDR3 DNA sequence: TGTGCCAGCAGGGTGACTAGCGGGGGCGATTACGAGCAGTACTTC. The full variable domain, rest sourced from reference TRBV7-2 and TRBJ2-7, is GAGVSQSPSNKVTEKGKDVELRCDPISGHTALYWYRQSLGQGLEFLIYFQGNSAPDKSGLPSDRFSAERTGGSVSTLTIQRTQQEDSAVYLCASRVTSGGDYEQYFGPGTRLTVT.

This clone was seen repeatedly, ten times or more. The chain combines TRBV2 with TRBJ2-3; D unresolved. V was pared by 8 bases and J by 2 bases, with 11 bases between. The CDR3 has 13 residues. Germline V CDR1 and CDR2: SNHLY, FYNNEI. CDR3: CASGDRNTDTQYF. The CDR3 bases are TGTGCCAGCGGAGACCGAAACACAGATACGCAGTATTTT.

With respect to this clone: A junction end diverges from the germline sequence, so it may reflect a read error. The chain links TRBV20-1 to TRBJ2-7; perhaps TRBD1 as D (5 bases). The CDR3 covers 11 residues. Looked up from germline, CDR1 is DFQATT and CDR2 is SNEGSKA (reference sequence). CDR3 residues: CSARWGSRAVF. The CDR3, as DNA: TGCAGTGCTAGATGGGGCTCAAGGGCGGTCTTC.

In the case of this clone: At the DNA level, this CDR3 is encoded by other sequences in the same sample as well. The chain has TRBV9 and TRBJ2-7, with a weak D call TRBD1 (5 bases). The CDR3 length is 14 residues. CDR1 is SGDLS, CDR2 YYNGEE, per germline. Trimming pared 2 bases from V and 0 bases from J, leaving 9 bases between. CDR3 coding DNA: TGTGCCAGCAGCGTCTCGACAGCCTCCTACGAGCAGTACTTC. It translates to CASSVSTASYEQYF.

V and J are TRBV5-5 and TRBJ2-7; either TRBD1 or TRBD2 may supply D (5 bases each). V lost 3 bases and J lost 7, with 26 bases in between. CDR3 size: 17 residues. From germline, CDR1 is SGHKS and CDR2 YYEKEE (reference sequence). The DNA for the CDR3 is TGTGCCAGCAGCTCTGCATTCAGACGGGCCGGCGAGGGGGAGCAGTACTTC. Protein product: CASSSAFRRAGEGEQYF.

The gene calls are TRBV27 and TRBJ2-7; 9 positions agree with TRBD2. In germline, CDR1 is MNHEY, CDR2 SMNVEV (reference sequence). V gave up 4 bases and J gave up 3 bases; unmatched junction bases: 7. CDR3 length: 15 amino acids. CDR3 bases: TGTGCCAGCAGTTCCCGCCTAGCGGGACACTACGAGCAGTACTTC. Amino acid sequence: CASSSRLAGHYEQYF.

V usage is TRBV27 and J usage is TRBJ2-7, with TRBD1 as a possible D gene (5 bases). CDR3 length: 13 amino acids. CDR1 MNHEY and CDR2 SMNVEV come from the germline V gene (reference sequence). Trimming pared 7 bases from V and 4 bases from J, leaving 14 bases between. CDR3 in DNA: TGTGCCAGCAAAGGTGTGGGGCAATACGAGCAGTACTTC. It specifies CASKGVGQYEQYF.

This clone has a handful of counts. This sequence joins TRBV29-1 and TRBJ2-7; D not resolved. Germline loops: CDR1 SQVTM, CDR2 ANQGSEA. CDR3 size: 13 residues. Trimming shortened V by 1 base and J by 6 bases, and 13 bases separated the two germline ends. CDR3 bases: TGCAGCGTTGAAGGTAGGGCCCCCTCCGAGCAGTACTTC. It translates to CSVEGRAPSEQYF.

This chain uses TRBV28 with TRBJ2-1; the D gene is possibly TRBD1 (5 bases). CDR3 length equals 16 residues. The V gene lost 6 bases and the J gene lost 1 base, with 16 bases spanning the gap. Germline V gene sequence: CDR1 MDHEN, CDR2 SYDVKM. The CDR3, as DNA: TGTGCCAGCAGCCCGAACAGGATAGGATCCTACAATGAGCAGTTCTTC. Translating it yields CASSPNRIGSYNEQFF.

V gene TRBV6-1 combines with J gene TRBJ2-3; perhaps TRBD1 as D (6 bases). The ends were cut back, 6 bases at V and 6 bases at J, with 19 bases in the middle. CDR1 MNHNS and CDR2 SASEGT come from the germline V gene. This CDR3 spans 15 amino acids. CDR3 bases: TGTGCCAGCAGGAGGGGGATGCTGCGGTTTGATACGCAGTATTTT. Translated, it gives CASRRGMLRFDTQYF.

The rearrangement uses TRBV7-9 and TRBJ1-4; D may be TRBD1 (6 bases). The length of the CDR3 is 16 residues. V lost 5 bases, J lost 3 bases, and 16 bases lay in between. Looked up from germline, CDR1 is SEHNR and CDR2 is FQNEAQ (reference sequence). In nucleotides, the CDR3 is TGTGCCAGCAGCCTCAACGGACAGATCCCTAATGAAAAACTGTTTTTT. It yields the protein CASSLNGQIPNEKLFF. The full variable domain, in which reference TRBV7-9 and TRBJ1-4 provide the parts outside the CDR3, is DTGVSQNPRHKITKRGQNVTFRCDPISEHNRLYWYRQTLGQGPEFLTYFQNEAQLEKSRLLSDRFSAERPKGSFSTLEIQRTEQGDSAMYLCASSLNGQIPNEKLFFGSGTQLSVL.

About this clone: Other DNA sequences from this sample encode an identical CDR3 as well. The V and J genes are TRBV5-1 and TRBJ1-2; 7 nucleotides line up with TRBD1. Germline assignment: CDR1 SGHRS and CDR2 YFSETQ. After removal of 1 base from V and 3 bases from J, the junction contained 3 bases not matched to a gene. The CDR3 has 14 amino acids. CDR3 in DNA: TGCGCCAGCAGCTTGACCGGGACAGACTATGGCTACACCTTC. Translated: CASSLTGTDYGYTF. Based on the CDR3 plus reference TRBV5-1 and TRBJ1-2, the full variable domain is KAGVTQTPRYLIKTRGQQVTLSCSPISGHRSVSWYQQTPGQGLQFLFEYFSETQRNKGNFPGRFSGRQFSNSRSEMNVSTLELGDSALYLCASSLTGTDYGYTFGSGTRLTVV.

This chain connects TRBV6-5 to TRBJ1-5; D remains ambiguous. With 0 bases removed from V and 6 bases from J, the gap between germline ends came to 6 bases. The CDR3 is made up of 13 amino acids. Per the germline V gene, CDR1 is MNHEY and CDR2 is SVGAGI. The CDR3 spells CASSYSRVQPQHF. CDR3 in DNA: TGTGCCAGCAGTTACTCCCGTGTTCAGCCCCAGCATTTT.